This TCR beta chain was obtained from a study of PD-1 blockade in classical Hodgkin lymphoma. The CDR3 is 12 amino acids. V was clipped by 1 base and J by 3 bases, with 4 bases between them. Germline assignment: CDR1 MNHEY and CDR2 SVGAGI. Concerning this clone itself: Antigen specificity is unknown.

Findings and caveats of the study: Healthy donors were reported to have higher baseline TCR diversity than newly diagnosed patients.

Libraries were prepared by immunoSEQ multiplex PCR; TCRdb keeps only in-frame clonotypes and omits some of them. Among under 50,000 clones, 55% to 80% were seen once, and the ten largest hold about 3.4%. Stated time point: cycle 4 day 1 (C4D1), after about 6 weeks of nivolumab. Following autologous stem cell transplantation, relapse occurred in every patient, and exposure to brentuximab vedotin varied. This chain links TRBV6-5 with TRBJ2-7, with no clear D. Here the sequenced sample was peripheral blood mononuclear cells (PBMCs), taken before the fourth cycle of nivolumab. This TCR derives from a human donor with classical Hodgkin lymphoma. DNA for the CDR3: TGTGCCAGCAGTTACTGGGGCTACGAGCAGTACTTC. As protein: CASSYWGYEQYF.